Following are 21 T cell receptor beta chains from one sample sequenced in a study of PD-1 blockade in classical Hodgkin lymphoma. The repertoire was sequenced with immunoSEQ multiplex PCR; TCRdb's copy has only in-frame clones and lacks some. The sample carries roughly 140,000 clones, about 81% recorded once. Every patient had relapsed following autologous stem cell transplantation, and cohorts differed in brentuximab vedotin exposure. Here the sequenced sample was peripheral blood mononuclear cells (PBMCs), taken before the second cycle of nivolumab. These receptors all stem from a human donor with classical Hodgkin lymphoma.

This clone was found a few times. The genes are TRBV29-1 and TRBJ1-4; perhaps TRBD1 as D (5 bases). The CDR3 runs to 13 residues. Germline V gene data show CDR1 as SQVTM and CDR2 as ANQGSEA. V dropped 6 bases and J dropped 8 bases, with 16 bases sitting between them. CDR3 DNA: TGCAGCGTGCAAGGGACGGAGAGAGAAAAACTGTTTTTT. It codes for CSVQGTEREKLFF.

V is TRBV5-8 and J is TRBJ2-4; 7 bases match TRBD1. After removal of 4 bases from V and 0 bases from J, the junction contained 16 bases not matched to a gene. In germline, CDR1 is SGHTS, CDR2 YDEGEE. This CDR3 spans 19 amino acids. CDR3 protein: CASSQLEVTGARAKNIQYF. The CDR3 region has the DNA TGTGCCAGCAGCCAGCTTGAGGTTACAGGGGCGCGAGCCAAAAACATTCAGTACTTC.

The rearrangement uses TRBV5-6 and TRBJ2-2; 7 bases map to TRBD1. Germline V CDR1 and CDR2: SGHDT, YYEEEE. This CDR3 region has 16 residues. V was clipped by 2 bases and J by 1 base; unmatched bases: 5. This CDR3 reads CASSLRTGLNTGELFF. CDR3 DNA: TGTGCCAGCAGCTTACGGACAGGCTTGAACACCGGGGAGCTGTTTTTT.

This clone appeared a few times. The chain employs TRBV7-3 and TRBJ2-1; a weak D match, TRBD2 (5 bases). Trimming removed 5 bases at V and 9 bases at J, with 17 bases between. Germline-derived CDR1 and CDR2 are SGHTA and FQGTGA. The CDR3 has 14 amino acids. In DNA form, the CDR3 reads TGTGCCAGCAGCCCGTCCCGCACTAGGAGTGAGCAGTTCTTC. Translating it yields CASSPSRTRSEQFF.

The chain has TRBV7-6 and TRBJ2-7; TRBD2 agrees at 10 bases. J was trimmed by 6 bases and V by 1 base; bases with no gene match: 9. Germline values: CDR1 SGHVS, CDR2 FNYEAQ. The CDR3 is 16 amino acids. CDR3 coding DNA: TGTGCCAGCAGCTTAGTTAATCCGGGACTAGCGCCCGAGCAGTACTTC. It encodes CASSLVNPGLAPEQYF.

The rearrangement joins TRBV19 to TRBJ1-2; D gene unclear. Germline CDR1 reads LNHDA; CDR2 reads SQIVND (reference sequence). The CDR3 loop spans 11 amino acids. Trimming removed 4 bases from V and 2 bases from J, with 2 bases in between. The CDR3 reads CASSKNYGYTF. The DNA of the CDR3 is TGTGCCAGTAGTAAAAACTATGGCTACACCTTC.

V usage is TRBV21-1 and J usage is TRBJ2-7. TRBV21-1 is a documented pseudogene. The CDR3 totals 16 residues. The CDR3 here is CASSKVISRIAYEQYF. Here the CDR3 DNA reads TGTGCCAGCAGCAAAGTGATTAGTCGGATAGCCTACGAGCAGTACTTC.

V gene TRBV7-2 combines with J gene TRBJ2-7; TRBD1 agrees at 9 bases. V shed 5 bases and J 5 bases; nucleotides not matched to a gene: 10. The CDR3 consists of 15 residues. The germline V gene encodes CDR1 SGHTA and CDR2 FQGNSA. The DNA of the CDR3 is TGTGCCAGCAGCCGTATTCTTGGGACAGGGAACGAGCAGTACTTC. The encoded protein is CASSRILGTGNEQYF.

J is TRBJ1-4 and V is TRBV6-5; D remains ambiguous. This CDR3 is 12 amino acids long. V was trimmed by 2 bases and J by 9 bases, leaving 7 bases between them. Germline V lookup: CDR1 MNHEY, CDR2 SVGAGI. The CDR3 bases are TGTGCCAGCAGTTACCACGGACAAAAACTGTTTTTT. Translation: CASSYHGQKLFF.

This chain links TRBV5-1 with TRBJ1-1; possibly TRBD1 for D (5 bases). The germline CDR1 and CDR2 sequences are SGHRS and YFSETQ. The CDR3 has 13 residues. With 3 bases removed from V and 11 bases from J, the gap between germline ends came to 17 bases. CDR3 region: CASSYGGDFWAFF. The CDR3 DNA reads TGCGCCAGCAGCTATGGAGGGGATTTTTGGGCTTTCTTT.

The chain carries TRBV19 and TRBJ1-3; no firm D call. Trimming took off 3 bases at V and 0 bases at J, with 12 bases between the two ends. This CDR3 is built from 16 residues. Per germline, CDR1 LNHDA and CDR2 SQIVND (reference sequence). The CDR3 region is CASSIPSWGSGNTIYF. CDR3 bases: TGTGCCAGTAGTATCCCCTCGTGGGGCTCTGGAAACACCATATATTTT.

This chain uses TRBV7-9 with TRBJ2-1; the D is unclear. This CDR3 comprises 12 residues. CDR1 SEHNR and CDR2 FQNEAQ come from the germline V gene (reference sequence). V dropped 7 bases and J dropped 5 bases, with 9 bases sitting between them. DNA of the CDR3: TGTGCCAGCAAGTACGCAAACAATGAGCAGTTCTTC. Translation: CASKYANNEQFF.

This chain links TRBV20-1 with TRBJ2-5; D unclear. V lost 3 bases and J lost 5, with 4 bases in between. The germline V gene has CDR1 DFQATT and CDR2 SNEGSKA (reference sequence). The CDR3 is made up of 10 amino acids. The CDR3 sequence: CSASMETQYF. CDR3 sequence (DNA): TGCAGTGCTAGTATGGAGACCCAGTACTTC.

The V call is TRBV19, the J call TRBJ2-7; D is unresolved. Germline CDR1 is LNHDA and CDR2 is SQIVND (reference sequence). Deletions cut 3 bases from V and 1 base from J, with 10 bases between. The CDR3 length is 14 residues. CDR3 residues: CASSIVASSYEQYF. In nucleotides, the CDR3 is TGTGCCAGTAGTATTGTCGCGTCATCCTACGAGCAGTACTTC.

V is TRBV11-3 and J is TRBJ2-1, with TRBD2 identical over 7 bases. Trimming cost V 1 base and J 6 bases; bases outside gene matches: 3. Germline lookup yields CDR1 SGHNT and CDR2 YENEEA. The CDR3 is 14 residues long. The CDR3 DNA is TGTGCCAGCAGCTTAGGACTAGCCGCCAATGAGCAGTTCTTC. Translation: CASSLGLAANEQFF.

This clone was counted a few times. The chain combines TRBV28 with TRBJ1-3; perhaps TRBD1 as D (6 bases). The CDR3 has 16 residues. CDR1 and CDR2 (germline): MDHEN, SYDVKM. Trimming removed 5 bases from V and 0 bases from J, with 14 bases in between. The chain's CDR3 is CASSTRGGFSGNTIYF. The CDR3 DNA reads TGTGCCAGCAGTACTAGGGGGGGCTTCTCTGGAAACACCATATATTTT.

This chain's CDR3 is CASSAGISGNTIYF. For the CDR3, the DNA is TGTGCCAGCAGCGCAGGGATCTCTGGAAACACCATATATTTT. V gene TRBV7-9 combines with J gene TRBJ1-3; D is perhaps TRBD1 (5 bases). The CDR3 spans 14 residues. Germline loops: CDR1 SEHNR, CDR2 FQNEAQ (reference sequence). V lost 5 bases to trimming and J lost 0 bases, with 8 bases between them.

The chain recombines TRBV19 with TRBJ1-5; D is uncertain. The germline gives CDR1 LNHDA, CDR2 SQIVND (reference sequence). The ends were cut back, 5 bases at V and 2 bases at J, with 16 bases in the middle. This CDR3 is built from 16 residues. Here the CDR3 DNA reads TGTGCCAGTAGTTGGGCAGTTCAGTACGGCAATCAGCCCCAGCATTTT. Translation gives CASSWAVQYGNQPQHF.

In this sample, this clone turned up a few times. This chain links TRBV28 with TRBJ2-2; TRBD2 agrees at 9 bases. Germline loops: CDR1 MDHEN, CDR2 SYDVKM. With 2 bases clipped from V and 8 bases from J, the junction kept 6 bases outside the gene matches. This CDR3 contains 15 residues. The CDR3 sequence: CASSLPASGTGELFF. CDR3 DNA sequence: TGTGCCAGCAGTTTACCGGCTAGCGGGACGGGGGAGCTGTTTTTT.

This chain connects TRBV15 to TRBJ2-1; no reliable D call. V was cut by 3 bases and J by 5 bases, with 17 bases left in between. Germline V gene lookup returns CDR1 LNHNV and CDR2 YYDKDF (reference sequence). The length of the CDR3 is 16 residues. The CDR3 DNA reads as TGTGCCACCAGCAGGGGCCCTAGTCAGACGGACAATGAGCAGTTCTTC. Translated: CATSRGPSQTDNEQFF.

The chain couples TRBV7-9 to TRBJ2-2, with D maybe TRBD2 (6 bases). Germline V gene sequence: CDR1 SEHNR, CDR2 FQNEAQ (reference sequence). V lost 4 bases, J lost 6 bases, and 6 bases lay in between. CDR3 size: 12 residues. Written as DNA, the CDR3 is TGTGCCAGCAGCTGGGGGGCCGGGGAGCTGTTTTTT. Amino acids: CASSWGAGELFF. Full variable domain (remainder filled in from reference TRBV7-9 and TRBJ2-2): DTGVSQNPRHKITKRGQNVTFRCDPISEHNRLYWYRQTLGQGPEFLTYFQNEAQLEKSRLLSDRFSAERPKGSFSTLEIQRTEQGDSAMYLCASSWGAGELFFGEGSRLTVL.